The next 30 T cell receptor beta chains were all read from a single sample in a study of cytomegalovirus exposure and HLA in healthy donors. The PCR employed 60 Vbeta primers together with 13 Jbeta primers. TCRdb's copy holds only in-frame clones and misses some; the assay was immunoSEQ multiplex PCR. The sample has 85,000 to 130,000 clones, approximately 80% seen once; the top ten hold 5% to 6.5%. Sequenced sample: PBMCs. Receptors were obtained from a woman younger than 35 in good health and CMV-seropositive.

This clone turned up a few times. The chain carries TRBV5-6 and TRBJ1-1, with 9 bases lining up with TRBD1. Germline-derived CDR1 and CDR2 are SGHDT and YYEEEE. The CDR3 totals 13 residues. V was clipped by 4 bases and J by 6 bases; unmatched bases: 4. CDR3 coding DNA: TGTGCCAGCAGCGAAGGGACAGGGCCTGAAGCTTTCTTT. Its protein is CASSEGTGPEAFF.

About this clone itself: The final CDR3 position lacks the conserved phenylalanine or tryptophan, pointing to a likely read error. The CDR3: CASSELLGEAGELFV. The CDR3 DNA reads TGTGCCAGCAGTGAATTGTTGGGCGAGGCCGGGGAGCTGTTTGTT. This chain uses TRBV25-1 with TRBJ2-2; D is ambiguous. Germline V gene sequence: CDR1 MGHDK, CDR2 SYGVNS. The CDR3 has 15 amino acids. V dropped 1 base and J dropped 6 bases, with 12 bases sitting between them.

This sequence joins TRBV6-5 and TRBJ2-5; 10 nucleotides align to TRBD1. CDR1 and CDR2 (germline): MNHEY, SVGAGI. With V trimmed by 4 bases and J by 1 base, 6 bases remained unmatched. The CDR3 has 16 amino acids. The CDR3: CASSSARDRGQETQYF. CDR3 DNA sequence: TGTGCCAGCAGTTCGGCCCGGGACAGGGGCCAAGAGACCCAGTACTTC.

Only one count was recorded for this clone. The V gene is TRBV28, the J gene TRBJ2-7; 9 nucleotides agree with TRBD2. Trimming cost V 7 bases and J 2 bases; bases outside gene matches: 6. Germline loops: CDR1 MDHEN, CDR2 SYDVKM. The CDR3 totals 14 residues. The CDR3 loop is CASTSGTEPYEQYF. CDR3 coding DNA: TGTGCCAGCACTAGCGGGACAGAACCCTACGAGCAGTACTTC.

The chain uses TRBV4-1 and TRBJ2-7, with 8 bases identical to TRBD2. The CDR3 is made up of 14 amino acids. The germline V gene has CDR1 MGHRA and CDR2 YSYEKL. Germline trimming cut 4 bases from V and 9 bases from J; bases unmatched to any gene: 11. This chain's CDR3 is CASSPTAGGGLQYF. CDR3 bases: TGCGCCAGCAGCCCAACCGCGGGAGGTGGCTTGCAGTACTTC.

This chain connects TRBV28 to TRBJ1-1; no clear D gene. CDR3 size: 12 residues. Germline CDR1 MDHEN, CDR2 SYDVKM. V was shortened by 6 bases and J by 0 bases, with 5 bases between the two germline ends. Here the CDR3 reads CASRALNTEAFF. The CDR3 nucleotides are TGTGCCAGCAGAGCCTTGAACACTGAAGCTTTCTTT.

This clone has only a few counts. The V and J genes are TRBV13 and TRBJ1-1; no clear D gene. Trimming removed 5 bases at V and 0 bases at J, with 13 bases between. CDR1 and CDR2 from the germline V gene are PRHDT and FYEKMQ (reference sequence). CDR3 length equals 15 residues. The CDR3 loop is CASSRSGSLNTEAFF. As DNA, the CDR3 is TGTGCCAGCAGCCGGAGTGGGAGCTTGAACACTGAAGCTTTCTTT.

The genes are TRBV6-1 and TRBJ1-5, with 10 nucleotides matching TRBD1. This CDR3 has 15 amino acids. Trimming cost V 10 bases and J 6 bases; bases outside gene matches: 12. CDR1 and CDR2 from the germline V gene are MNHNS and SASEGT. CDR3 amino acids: CATGQGGWGGQPQHF. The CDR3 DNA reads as TGTGCCACCGGACAGGGGGGCTGGGGGGGTCAGCCCCAGCATTTT.

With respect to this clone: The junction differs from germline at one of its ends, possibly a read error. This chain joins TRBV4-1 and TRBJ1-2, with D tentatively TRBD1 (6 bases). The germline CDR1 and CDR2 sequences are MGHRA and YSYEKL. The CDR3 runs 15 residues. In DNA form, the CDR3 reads TGCGCCAGCAGCCAAGTCTACAGGGCTAAGTATGGCTACACCTTC. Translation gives CASSQVYRAKYGYTF.

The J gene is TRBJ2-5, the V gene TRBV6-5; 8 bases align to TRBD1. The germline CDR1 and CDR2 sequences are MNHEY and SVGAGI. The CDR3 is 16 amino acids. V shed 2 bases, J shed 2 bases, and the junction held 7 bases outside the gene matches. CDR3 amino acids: CASSYLPGQGQETQYF. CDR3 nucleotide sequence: TGTGCCAGCAGTTACCTTCCCGGACAGGGACAAGAGACCCAGTACTTC.

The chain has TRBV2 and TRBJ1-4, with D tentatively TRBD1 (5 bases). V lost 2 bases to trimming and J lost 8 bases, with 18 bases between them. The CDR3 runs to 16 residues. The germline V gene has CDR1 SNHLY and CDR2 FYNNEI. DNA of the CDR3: TGTGCCAGCAGTGAACGGACCCTTGGGGCCCGGGAAAAACTGTTTTTT. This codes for CASSERTLGAREKLFF.

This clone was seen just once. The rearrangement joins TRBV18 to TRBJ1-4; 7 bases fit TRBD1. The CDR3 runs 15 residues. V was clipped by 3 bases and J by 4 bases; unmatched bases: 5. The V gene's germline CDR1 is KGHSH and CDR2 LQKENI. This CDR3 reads CASSPRTGINEKLFF. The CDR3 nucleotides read TGTGCCAGCTCACCGCGGACAGGAATTAATGAAAAACTGTTTTTT.

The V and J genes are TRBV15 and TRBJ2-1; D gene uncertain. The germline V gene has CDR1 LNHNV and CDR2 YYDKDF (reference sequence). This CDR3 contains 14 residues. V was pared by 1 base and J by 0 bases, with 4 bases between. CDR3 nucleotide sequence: TGTGCCACCAGCAGAGCTAGCTCCTACAATGAGCAGTTCTTC. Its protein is CATSRASSYNEQFF.

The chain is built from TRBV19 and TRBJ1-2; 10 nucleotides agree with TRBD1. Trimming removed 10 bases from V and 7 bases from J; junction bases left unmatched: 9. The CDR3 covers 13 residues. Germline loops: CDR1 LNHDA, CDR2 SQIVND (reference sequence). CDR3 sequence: CATPGTGAFGYTF. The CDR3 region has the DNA TGTGCCACCCCCGGGACAGGGGCGTTTGGCTACACCTTC.

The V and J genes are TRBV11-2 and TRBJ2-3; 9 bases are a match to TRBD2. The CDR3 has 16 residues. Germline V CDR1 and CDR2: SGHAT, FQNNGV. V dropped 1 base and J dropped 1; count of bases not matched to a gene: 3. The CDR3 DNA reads TGTGCCAGCAGCTTAGTAGCGGGAGCAGGCACAGATACGCAGTATTTT. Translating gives CASSLVAGAGTDTQYF.

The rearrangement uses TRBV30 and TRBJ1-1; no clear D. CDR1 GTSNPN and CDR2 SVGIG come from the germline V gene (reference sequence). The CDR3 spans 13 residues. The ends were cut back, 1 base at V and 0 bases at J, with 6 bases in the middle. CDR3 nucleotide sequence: TGTGCCTGGAGTGAACTTTTGAACACTGAAGCTTTCTTT. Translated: CAWSELLNTEAFF.

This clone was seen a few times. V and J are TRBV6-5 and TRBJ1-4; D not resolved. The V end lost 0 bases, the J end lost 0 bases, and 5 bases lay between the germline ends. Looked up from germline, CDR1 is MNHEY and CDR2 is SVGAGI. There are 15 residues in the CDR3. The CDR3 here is CASSYSVTTNEKLFF. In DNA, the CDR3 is TGTGCCAGCAGTTACTCTGTAACAACTAATGAAAAACTGTTTTTT.

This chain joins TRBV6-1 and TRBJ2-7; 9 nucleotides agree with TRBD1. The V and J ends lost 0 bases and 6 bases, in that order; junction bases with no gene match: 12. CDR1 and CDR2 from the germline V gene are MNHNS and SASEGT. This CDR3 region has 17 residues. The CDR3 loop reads CASSEAWWDRVSGEQYF. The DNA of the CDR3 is TGTGCCAGCAGTGAAGCCTGGTGGGACAGGGTATCAGGCGAGCAGTACTTC.

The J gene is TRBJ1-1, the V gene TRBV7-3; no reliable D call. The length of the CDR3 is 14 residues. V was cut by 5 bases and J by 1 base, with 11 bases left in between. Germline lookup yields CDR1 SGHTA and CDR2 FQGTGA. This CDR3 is CASSPGRGNTEAFF. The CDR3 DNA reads TGTGCCAGCAGCCCGGGCCGGGGGAACACTGAAGCTTTCTTT.

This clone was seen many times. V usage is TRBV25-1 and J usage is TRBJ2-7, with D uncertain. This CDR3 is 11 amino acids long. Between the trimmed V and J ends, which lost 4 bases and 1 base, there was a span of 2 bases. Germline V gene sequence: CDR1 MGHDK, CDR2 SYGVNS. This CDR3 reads CASSASYEQYF. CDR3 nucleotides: TGTGCCAGCAGTGCGTCCTACGAGCAGTACTTC.

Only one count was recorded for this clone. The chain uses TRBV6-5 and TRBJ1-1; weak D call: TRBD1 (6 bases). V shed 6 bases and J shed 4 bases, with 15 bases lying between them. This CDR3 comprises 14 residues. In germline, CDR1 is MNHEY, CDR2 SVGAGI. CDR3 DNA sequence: TGTGCCAGCAGGAGATCAGGGGAGACCACTGAAGCTTTCTTT. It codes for CASRRSGETTEAFF.

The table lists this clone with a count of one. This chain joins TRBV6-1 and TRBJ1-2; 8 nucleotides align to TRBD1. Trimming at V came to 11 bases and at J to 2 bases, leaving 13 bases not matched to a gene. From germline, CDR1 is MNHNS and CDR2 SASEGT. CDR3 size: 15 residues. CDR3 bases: TGTGCCGTCCGCCGGACAGGGAATATCAACTATGGCTACACCTTC. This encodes CAVRRTGNINYGYTF.

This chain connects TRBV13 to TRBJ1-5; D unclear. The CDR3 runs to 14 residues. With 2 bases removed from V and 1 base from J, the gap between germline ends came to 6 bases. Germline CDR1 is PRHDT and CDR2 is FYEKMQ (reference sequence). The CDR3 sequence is CASSLRESNQPQHF. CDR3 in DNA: TGTGCCAGCAGCTTAAGGGAGAGCAATCAGCCCCAGCATTTT.

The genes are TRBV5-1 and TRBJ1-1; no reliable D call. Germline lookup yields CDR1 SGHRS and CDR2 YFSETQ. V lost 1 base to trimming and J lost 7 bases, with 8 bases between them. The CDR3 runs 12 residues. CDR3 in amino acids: CASSLSRGEAFF. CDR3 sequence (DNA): TGCGCCAGCAGCTTGTCTCGGGGTGAAGCTTTCTTT.

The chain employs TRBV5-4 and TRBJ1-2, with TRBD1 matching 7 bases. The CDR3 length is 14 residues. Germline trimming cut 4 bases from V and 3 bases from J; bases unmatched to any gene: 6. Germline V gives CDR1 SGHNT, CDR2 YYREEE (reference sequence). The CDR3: CASSLGGADYGYTF. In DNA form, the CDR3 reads TGTGCCAGCAGCCTAGGGGGCGCGGACTATGGCTACACCTTC.

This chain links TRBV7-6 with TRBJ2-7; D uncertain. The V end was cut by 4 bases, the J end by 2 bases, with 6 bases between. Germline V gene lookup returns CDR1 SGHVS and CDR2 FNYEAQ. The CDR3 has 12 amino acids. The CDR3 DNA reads TGTGCCAGCAGCTCCGTAGCCTACGAGCAGTACTTC. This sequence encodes CASSSVAYEQYF.

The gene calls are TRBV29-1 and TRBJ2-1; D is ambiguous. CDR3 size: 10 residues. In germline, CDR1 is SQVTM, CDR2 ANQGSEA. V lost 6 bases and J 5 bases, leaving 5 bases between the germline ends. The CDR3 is CSVPDNEQFF. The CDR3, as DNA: TGCAGCGTCCCCGACAATGAGCAGTTCTTC.

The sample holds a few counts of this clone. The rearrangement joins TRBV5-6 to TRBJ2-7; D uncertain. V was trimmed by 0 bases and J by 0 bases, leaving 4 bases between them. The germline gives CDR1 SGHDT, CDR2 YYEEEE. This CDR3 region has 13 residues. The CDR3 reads CASSLGASYEQYF. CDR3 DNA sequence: TGTGCCAGCAGCTTGGGCGCCTCCTACGAGCAGTACTTC. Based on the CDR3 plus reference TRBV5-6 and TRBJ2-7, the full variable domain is DAGVTQSPTHLIKTRGQQVTLRCSPKSGHDTVSWYQQALGQGPQFIFQYYEEEERQRGNFPDRFSGHQFPNYSSELNVNALLLGDSALYLCASSLGASYEQYFGPGTRLTVT.

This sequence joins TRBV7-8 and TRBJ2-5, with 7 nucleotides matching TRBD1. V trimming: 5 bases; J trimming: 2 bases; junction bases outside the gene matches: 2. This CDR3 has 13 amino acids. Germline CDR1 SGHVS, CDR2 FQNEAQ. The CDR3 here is CASSEGQQETQYF. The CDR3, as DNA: TGTGCCAGCAGCGAGGGACAGCAAGAGACCCAGTACTTC.

CDR3 bases: TGTGCCAGCAGATCCGGACTAAGCACAGATACGCAGTATTTT. Translated, it gives CASRSGLSTDTQYF. J is TRBJ2-3 and V is TRBV13; tentative D call: TRBD2 (6 bases). The CDR3 has 14 amino acids. The germline CDR1 and CDR2 sequences are PRHDT and FYEKMQ (reference sequence). V was cut by 6 bases and J by 0 bases, with 10 bases left in between.